This T cell receptor (beta chain) was sequenced in a study of blood T cell repertoires in COVID-19. On the study more broadly: The samples span acute and convalescent COVID-19 from the United States, Italy and Spain.

TCRdb's copy holds only in-frame clones and misses some; the assay was immunoSEQ multiplex PCR. The sample yields 270,000 or so clones, approximately 84% seen once. This CDR3 region has 14 residues. Germline CDR1 and CDR2: KGHDR and SFDVKD. Trimming cost V 5 bases and J 1 base, with 8 bases left between them. The sample comprised peripheral blood. This clonotype was sampled from a human donor with COVID-19, enrolled during active disease. The donor label of this sample is uncertain. The rearrangement uses TRBV24-1 and TRBJ1-5; D perhaps matches TRBD1 (5 bases). The CDR3 spells CATSGEGSNQPQHF. CDR3 nucleotides: TGTGCCACCAGTGGGGAGGGGAGCAATCAGCCCCAGCATTTT.